This T cell receptor beta chain appears in the sequencing data of a study of early stage breast cancer tumors. Study context: About 8 ER+/PR+/HER2- tumors were invasive ductal; four were invasive lobular. Study-level results: Chain pairing and CD4, CD8 or FOXP3 expression were not captured. Tumors had roughly 2.4-fold higher T cell density and higher clonality than adjacent normal breast tissue.

Worth noting for this clone: Its antigen is not identified.

Germline V gene sequence: CDR1 SGHTA, CDR2 FQGNSA. Deletions cut 5 bases from V and 3 bases from J, with 19 bases between. CDR3 length equals 17 residues. The assay was immunoSEQ multiplex PCR, and TCRdb's table has in-frame clones only and misses some. The repertoire holds 32,000 or so clones, with 72% as singletons. This TCR was recovered from a person in their fifties with breast cancer. The specimen sequenced was blood. This chain uses TRBV7-2 with TRBJ2-2; a possible D gene is TRBD2 (6 bases). CDR3 DNA: TGTGCCAGCAGCCCGGGAGTCCGGCTTGGCTACACCGGGGAGCTGTTTTTT. It codes for CASSPGVRLGYTGELFF.